The clone carrying this T cell receptor beta chain was counted at least ten times. Its matching antigen is unknown. A single record per CDR3 protein comes from TCRdb applying MiXCR to the 5' RACE reads. The data hold around 670,000 distinct CDR3 sequences, with 6.1% observed a single time. This sample was included in a study of identical twins. The germline gives CDR1 MGHRA, CDR2 YSYEKL. Trimming pared 11 bases from V and 3 bases from J, leaving 14 bases between. This CDR3 contains 13 residues. Findings and limits, study-wide: It was possible that invariant MAIT and iNKT cells partly confounded the zero-insertion analyses.

The material sequenced was naive T cells sorted from blood. The chain has TRBV4-1 and TRBJ2-1; the D gene is possibly TRBD2 (6 bases). This receptor was identified in a man aged 18 to 30 in good health. CDR3: CAGTGSLYNEQFF. DNA of the CDR3: TGCGCCGGGACTGGCAGCCTCTACAATGAGCAGTTCTTC.